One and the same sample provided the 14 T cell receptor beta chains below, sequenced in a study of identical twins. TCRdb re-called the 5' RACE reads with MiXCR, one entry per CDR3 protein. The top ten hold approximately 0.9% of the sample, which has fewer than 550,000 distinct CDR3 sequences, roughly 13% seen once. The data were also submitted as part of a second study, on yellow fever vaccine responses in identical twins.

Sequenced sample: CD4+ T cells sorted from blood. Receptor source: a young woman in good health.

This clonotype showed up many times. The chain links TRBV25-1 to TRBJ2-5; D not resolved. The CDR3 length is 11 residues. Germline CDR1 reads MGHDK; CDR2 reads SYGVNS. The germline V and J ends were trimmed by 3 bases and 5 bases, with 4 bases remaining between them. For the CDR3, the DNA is TGTGCCAGCAGTGACTTGGAGACCCAGTACTTC. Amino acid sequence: CASSDLETQYF.

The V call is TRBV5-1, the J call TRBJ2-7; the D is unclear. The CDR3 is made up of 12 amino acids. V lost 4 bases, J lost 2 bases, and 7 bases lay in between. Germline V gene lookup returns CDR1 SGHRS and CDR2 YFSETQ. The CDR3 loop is CASSVDTYEQYF. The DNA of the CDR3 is TGCGCCAGCAGCGTTGATACCTACGAGCAGTACTTC. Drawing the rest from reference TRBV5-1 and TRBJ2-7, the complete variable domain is KAGVTQTPRYLIKTRGQQVTLSCSPISGHRSVSWYQQTPGQGLQFLFEYFSETQRNKGNFPGRFSGRQFSNSRSEMNVSTLELGDSALYLCASSVDTYEQYFGPGTRLTVT.

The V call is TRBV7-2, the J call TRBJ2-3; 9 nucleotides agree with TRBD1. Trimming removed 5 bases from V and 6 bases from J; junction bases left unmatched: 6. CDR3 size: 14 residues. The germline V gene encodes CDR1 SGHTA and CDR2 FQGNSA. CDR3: CASSEGTGKDTQYF. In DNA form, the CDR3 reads TGTGCCAGCAGCGAGGGGACAGGGAAGGATACGCAGTATTTT.

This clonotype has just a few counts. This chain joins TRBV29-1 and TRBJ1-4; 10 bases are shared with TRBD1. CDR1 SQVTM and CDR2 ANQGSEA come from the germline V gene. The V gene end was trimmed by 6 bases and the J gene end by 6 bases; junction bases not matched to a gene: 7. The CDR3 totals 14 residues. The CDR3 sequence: CSVGTGTGDEKLFF. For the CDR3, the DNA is TGCAGCGTCGGAACCGGGACAGGGGATGAAAAACTGTTTTTT.

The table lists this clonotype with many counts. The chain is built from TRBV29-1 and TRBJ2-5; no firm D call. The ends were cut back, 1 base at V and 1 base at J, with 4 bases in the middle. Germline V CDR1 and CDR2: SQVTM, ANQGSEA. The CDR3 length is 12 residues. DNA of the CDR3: TGCAGCGTTGAAGTGGGCCAAGAGACCCAGTACTTC. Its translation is CSVEVGQETQYF. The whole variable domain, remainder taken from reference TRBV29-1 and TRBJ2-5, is SAVISQKPSRDICQRGTSLTIQCQVDSQVTMMFWYRQQPGQSLTLIATANQGSEATYESGFVIDKFPISRPNLTFSTLTVSNMSPEDSSIYLCSVEVGQETQYFGPGTRLLVL.

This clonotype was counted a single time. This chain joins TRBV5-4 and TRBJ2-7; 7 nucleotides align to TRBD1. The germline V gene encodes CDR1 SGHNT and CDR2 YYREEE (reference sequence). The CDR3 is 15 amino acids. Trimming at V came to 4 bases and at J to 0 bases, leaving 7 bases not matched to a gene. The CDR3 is CASSGGQTHSYEQYF. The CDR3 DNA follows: TGTGCCAGCAGCGGGGGACAGACGCACTCCTACGAGCAGTACTTC.

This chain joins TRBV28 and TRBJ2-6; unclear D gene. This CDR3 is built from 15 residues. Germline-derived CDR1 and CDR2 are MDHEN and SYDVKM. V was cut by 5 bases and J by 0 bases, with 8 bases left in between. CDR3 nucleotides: TGTGCCAGCAGTCCAACAGTCTCTGGGGCCAACGTCCTGACTTTC. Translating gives CASSPTVSGANVLTF.

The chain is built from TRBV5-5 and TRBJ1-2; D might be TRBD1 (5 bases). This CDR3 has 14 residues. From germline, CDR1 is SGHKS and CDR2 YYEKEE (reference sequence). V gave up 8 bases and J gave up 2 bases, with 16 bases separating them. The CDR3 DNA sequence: TGTGCCAGTTCACCCCCAGGGCAGAACTATGGCTACACCTTC. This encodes CASSPPGQNYGYTF. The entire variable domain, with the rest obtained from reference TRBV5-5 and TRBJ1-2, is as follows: DAGVTQSPTHLIKTRGQQVTLRCSPISGHKSVSWYQQVLGQGPQFIFQYYEKEERGRGNFPDRFSARQFPNYSSELNVNALLLGDSALYLCASSPPGQNYGYTFGSGTRLTVV.

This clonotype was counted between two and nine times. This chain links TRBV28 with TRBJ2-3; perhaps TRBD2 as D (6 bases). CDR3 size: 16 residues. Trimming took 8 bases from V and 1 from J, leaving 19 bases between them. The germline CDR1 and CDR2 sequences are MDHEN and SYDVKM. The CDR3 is CASQGGGLAGTDTQYF. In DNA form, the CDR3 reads TGTGCCAGCCAAGGTGGTGGTTTAGCGGGCACAGATACGCAGTATTTT.

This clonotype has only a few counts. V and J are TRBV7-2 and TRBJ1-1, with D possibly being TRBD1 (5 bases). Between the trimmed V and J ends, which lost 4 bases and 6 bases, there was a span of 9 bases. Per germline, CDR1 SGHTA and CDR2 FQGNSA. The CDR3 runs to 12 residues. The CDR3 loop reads CASSWDPPEAFF. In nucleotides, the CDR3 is TGTGCCAGCAGCTGGGACCCCCCTGAAGCTTTCTTT.

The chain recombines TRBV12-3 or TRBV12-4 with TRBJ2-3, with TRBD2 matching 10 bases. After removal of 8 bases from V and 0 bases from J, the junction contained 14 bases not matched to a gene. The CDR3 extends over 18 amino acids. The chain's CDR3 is CASCRFLASGSSTDTQYF. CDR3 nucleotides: TGTGCCAGCTGCCGATTCCTGGCTAGCGGGAGTAGCACAGATACGCAGTATTTT.

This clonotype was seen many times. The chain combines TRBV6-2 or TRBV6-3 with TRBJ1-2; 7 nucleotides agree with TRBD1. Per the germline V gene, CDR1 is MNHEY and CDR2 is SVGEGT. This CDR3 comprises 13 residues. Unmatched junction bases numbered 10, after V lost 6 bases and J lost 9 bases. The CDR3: CASRTGDSRSYTF. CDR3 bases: TGTGCCAGCAGGACCGGGGACAGTCGAAGCTACACCTTC.

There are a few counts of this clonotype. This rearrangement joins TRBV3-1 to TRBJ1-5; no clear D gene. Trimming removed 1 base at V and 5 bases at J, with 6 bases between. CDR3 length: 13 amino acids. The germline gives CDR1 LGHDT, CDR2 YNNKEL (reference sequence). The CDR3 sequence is CASSQGLHQPQHF. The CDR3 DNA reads TGTGCCAGCAGCCAAGGACTCCATCAGCCCCAGCATTTT.

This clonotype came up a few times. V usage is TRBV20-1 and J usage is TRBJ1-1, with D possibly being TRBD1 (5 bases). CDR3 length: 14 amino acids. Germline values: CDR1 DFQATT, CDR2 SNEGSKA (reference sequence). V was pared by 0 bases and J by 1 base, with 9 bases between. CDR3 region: CSARDPRENTEAFF. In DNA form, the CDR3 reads TGCAGTGCTAGAGACCCCAGGGAGAACACTGAAGCTTTCTTT.